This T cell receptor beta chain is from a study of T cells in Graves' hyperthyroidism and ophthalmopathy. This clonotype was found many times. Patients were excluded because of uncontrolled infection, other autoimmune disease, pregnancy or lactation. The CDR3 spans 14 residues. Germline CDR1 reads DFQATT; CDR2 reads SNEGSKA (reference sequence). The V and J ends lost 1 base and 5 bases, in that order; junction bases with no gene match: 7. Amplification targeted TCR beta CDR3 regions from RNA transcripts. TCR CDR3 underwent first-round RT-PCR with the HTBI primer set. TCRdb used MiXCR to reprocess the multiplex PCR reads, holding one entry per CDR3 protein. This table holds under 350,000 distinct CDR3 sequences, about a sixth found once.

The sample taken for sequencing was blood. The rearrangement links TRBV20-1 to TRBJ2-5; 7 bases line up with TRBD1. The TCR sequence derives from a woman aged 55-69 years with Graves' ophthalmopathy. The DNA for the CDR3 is TGCAGTGCTAGAGCGACAGGGCACAGGGAGACCCAGTACTTC. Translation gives CSARATGHRETQYF.